The source of this TCR beta chain is a study of shared clonotypes between healthy human individuals. As for the study in general: Donors, aged 18 to 49, were a couple of women and a few men.

Naive CD8 isolation took CD45RO-negative cells positively selected for CCR7 and excluded terminally differentiated effector memory CD45RA+ cells. The assay was immunoSEQ multiplex PCR, and TCRdb's table has in-frame clones only and misses some. The sample holds about 2 million clones, about 94% seen once. CDR3 size: 14 residues. Germline V lookup: CDR1 MNHEY, CDR2 SMNVEV (reference sequence). V dropped 4 bases and J dropped 6 bases, with 16 bases sitting between them. Sequencing was done on a sample of naive CD8+ T cells sorted from blood. The chain recombines TRBV27 with TRBJ2-7, with a possible D match to TRBD1 (6 bases). This receptor was taken from a man aged 18-30 years in good health. The CDR3 protein is CASSYSGQGTEQYF. CDR3 nucleotides: TGTGCCAGCAGTTACTCCGGGCAGGGGACCGAGCAGTACTTC.